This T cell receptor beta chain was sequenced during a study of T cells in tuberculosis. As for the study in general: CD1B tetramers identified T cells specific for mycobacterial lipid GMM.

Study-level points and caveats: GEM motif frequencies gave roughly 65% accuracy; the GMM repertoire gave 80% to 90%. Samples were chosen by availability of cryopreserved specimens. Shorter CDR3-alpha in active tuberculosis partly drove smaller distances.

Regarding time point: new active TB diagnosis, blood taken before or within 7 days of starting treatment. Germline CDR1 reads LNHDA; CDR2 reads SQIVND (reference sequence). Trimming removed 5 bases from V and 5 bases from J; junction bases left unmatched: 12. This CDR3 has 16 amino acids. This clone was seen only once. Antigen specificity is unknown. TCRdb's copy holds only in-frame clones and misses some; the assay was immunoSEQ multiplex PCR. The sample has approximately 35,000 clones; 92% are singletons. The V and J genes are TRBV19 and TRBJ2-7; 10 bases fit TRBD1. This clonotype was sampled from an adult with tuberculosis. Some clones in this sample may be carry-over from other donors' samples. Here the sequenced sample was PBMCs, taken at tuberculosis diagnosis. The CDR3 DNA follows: TGTGCCAGTAGTCCCCGGGACAGGGGAAGACGTAACGAGCAGTACTTC. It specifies CASSPRDRGRRNEQYF.